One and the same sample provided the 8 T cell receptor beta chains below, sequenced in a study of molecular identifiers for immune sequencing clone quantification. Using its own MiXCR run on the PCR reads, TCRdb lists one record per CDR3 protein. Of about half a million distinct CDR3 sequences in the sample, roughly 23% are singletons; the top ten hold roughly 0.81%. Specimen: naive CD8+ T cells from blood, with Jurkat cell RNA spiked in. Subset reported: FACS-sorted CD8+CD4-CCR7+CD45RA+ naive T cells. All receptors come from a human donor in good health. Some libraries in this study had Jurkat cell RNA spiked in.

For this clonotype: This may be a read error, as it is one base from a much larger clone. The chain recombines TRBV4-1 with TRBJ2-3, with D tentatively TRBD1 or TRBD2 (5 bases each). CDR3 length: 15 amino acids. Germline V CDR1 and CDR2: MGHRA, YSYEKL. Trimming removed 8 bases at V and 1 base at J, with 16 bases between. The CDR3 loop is CASGPVRDRTDTQYF. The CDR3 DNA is TGCGCCAGCGGCCCCGTCCGGGACCGCACAGATACGCAGTATTTT.

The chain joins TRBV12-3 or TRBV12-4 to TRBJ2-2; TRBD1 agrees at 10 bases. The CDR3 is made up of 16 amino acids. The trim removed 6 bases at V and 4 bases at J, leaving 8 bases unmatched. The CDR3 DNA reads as TGTGCCAGCAGGCGACCCGGGACAGGGGCCACCGGGGAGCTGTTTTTT. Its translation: CASRRPGTGATGELFF.

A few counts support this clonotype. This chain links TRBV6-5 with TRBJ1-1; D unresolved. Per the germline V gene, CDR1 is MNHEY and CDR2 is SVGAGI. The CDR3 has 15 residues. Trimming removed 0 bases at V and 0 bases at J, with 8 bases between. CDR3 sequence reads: CASSYSNSMNTEAFF. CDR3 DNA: TGTGCCAGCAGTTACTCGAACAGTATGAACACTGAAGCTTTCTTT.

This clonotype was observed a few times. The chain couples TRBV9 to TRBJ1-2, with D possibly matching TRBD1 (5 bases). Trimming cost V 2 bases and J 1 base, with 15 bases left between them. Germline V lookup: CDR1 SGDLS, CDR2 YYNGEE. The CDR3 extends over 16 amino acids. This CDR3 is CASSVDIGAFNYGYTF. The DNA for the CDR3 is TGTGCCAGCAGCGTGGATATAGGGGCTTTTAACTATGGCTACACCTTC.

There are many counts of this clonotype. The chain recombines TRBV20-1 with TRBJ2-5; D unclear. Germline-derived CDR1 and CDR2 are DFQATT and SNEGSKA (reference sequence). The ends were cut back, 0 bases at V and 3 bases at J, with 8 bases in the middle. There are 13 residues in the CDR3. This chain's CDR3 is CSARDWSEETQYF. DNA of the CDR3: TGCAGTGCTAGAGATTGGAGTGAAGAGACCCAGTACTTC.

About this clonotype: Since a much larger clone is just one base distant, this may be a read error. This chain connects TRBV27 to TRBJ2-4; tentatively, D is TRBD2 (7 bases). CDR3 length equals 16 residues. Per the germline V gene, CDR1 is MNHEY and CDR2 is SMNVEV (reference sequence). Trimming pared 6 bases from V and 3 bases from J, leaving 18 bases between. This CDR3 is CASRSLRGAHKNIQYF. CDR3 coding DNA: TGTGCCAGCAGGTCTTTACGGGGGGCGCACAAAAACATTCAGTACTTC.

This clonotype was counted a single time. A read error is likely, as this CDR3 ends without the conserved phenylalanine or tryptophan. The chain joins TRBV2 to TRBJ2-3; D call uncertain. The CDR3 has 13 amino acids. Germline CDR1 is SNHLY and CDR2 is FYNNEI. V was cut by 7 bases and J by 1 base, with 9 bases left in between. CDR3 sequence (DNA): TGTGCCAGCACCCCTGCGGGCACAGATACGCAGTATCTT. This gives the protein CASTPAGTDTQYL.

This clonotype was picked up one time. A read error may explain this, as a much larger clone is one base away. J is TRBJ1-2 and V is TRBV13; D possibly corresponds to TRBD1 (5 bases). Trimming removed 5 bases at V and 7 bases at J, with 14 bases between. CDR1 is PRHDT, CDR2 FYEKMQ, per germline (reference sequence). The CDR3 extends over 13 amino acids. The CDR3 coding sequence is TGTGCCAGCAGCCTAGAGGACAAGGCTGGCTACACCTTC. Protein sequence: CASSLEDKAGYTF.